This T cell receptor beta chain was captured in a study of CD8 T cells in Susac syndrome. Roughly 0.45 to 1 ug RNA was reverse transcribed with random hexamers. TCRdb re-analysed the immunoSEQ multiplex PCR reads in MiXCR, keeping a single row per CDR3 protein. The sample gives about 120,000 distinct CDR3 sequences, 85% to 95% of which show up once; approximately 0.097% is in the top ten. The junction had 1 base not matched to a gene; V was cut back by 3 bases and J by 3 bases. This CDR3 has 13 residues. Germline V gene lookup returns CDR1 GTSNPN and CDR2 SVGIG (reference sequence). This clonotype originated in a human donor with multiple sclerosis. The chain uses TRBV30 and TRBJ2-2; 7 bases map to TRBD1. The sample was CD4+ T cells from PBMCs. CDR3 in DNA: TGTGCCTGGAGAGGGACAGACACCGGGGAGCTGTTTTTT. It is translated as CAWRGTDTGELFF.